What follows are 18 T cell receptor beta chains derived from one specimen sequenced in a study of monozygotic twins with inflammatory bowel disease. With the 5' RACE reads reprocessed, TCRdb shows one record per CDR3 protein and no DNA. The clone table shows 200,000 to 250,000 distinct CDR3 sequences, with the ten largest holding roughly 8%. Sequencing was performed on blood. These receptors came from a human donor with ulcerative colitis or Crohn's disease, or a healthy co-twin of an affected twin (not recorded which).

The chain is built from TRBV5-1 and TRBJ2-5; the D gene TCRdb calls, TRBD1, cannot be checked with no DNA. This CDR3 contains 15 residues. Germline V gene sequence: CDR1 SGHRS, CDR2 YFSETQ. The CDR3 is CASGPRGIGQETQYF.

This chain links TRBV3-1 with TRBJ1-1; TCRdb's D call of TRBD1 is untestable without DNA. From germline, CDR1 is LGHDT and CDR2 YNNKEL (reference sequence). The CDR3 covers 11 residues. CDR3: CASSQAHRVSF.

The chain recombines TRBV6-1 with TRBJ2-7; TCRdb indicates TRBD1, and absent DNA this call remains unverified. The length of the CDR3 is 15 residues. The germline CDR1 and CDR2 sequences are MNHNS and SASEGT. CDR3 region: CASSASRGGLYEQYF.

V and J are TRBV7-2 and TRBJ2-3. This CDR3 comprises 17 residues. The germline CDR1 and CDR2 sequences are SGHTA and FQGNSA. CDR3 amino acids: CASSLVGWGASTDTQYF.

V usage is TRBV7-9 and J usage is TRBJ1-1; TCRdb calls TRBD1, which cannot be checked without DNA. Looked up from germline, CDR1 is SEHNR and CDR2 is FQNEAQ (reference sequence). CDR3 length: 14 amino acids. CDR3 amino acids: CASKAGTENTEAFF.

The chain has TRBV20-1 and TRBJ2-1; absent DNA, TCRdb's TRBD1 call cannot be checked. The CDR3 spans 12 residues. Germline V gene sequence: CDR1 DFQATT, CDR2 SNEGSKA (reference sequence). The CDR3 is CSARRGDDEQFF.

V and J are TRBV19 and TRBJ1-1; the TCRdb D gene call, TRBD1, has no DNA to confirm it. Looked up from germline, CDR1 is LNHDA and CDR2 is SQIVND (reference sequence). The CDR3 extends over 12 amino acids. The CDR3 sequence is CASSIGTLEAFF.

The CDR3 loop is CSAKSTGTTNEKLFF. The chain has TRBV20-1 and TRBJ1-4; the D gene TCRdb calls, TRBD1, cannot be checked with no DNA. From germline, CDR1 is DFQATT and CDR2 SNEGSKA (reference sequence). The CDR3 is 15 amino acids.

The chain uses TRBV11-2 and TRBJ1-1. The germline V gene encodes CDR1 SGHAT and CDR2 FQNNGV. This CDR3 contains 11 residues. This CDR3 reads CASSDHHEAFF.

The J gene is TRBJ2-7, the V gene TRBV28. Germline assignment: CDR1 MDHEN and CDR2 SYDVKM. This CDR3 spans 14 amino acids. The CDR3 loop reads CASGDFRGSYEQYF.

This chain joins TRBV6-2 or TRBV6-3 and TRBJ1-5. Germline lookup yields CDR1 MNHEY and CDR2 SVGEGT. This CDR3 has 13 residues. This CDR3 is CASSYGRNQPQHF.

The rearrangement links TRBV7-9 to TRBJ2-7. Looked up from germline, CDR1 is SEHNR and CDR2 is FQNEAQ (reference sequence). The CDR3 consists of 15 residues. The CDR3 reads CASSQKTDSSYDQYF.

The chain joins TRBV3-1 to TRBJ1-2; lacking DNA, the TRBD1 call made by TCRdb goes unchecked. CDR1 and CDR2 from the germline V gene are LGHDT and YNNKEL (reference sequence). This CDR3 has 14 residues. CDR3 region: CASSPNQGALGYTF.

The V call is TRBV7-8, the J call TRBJ1-5; TCRdb's assignment of TRBD1 cannot be checked, as there is no DNA. Germline CDR1 is SGHVS and CDR2 is FQNEAQ. This CDR3 spans 15 amino acids. CDR3 sequence reads: CASSQDRGRNQPQHF.

This chain connects TRBV5-6 to TRBJ1-5; TCRdb names TRBD1, which stays unverified in the absence of DNA. Germline V gives CDR1 SGHDT, CDR2 YYEEEE. CDR3 length: 15 residues. The CDR3 reads CASSRRTGGNQPQHF.

This chain uses TRBV11-2 with TRBJ2-7. The CDR3 has 15 residues. The germline V gene encodes CDR1 SGHAT and CDR2 FQNNGV. The CDR3 region is CASSLEGGRTYEQYF.

The chain has TRBV25-1 and TRBJ1-2; the TRBD1 assignment by TCRdb is unverifiable without DNA. This CDR3 has 14 residues. Germline CDR1 is MGHDK and CDR2 is SYGVNS. The CDR3 loop is CASSEFGGAYGYTF.

The rearrangement links TRBV3-1 to TRBJ2-7; TCRdb's D gene call, TRBD2, goes unchecked for lack of DNA. This CDR3 contains 14 residues. Germline CDR1 and CDR2: LGHDT and YNNKEL (reference sequence). The chain's CDR3 is CASSSRDESYEQYF.